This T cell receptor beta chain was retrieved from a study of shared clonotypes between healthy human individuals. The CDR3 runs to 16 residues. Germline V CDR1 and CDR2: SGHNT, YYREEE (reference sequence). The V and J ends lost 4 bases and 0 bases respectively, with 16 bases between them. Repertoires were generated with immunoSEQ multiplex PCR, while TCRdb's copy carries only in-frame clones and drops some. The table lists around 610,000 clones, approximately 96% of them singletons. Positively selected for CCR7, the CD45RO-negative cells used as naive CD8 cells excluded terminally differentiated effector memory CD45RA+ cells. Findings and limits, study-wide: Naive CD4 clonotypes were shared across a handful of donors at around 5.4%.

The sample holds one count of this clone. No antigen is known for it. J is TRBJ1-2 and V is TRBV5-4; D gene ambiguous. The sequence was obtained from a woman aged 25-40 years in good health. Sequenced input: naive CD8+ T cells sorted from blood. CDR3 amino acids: CASSLGWAEANYGYTF. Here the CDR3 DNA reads TGTGCCAGCAGCCTGGGCTGGGCGGAAGCTAACTATGGCTACACCTTC. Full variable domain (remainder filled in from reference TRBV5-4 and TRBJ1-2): ETGVTQSPTHLIKTRGQQVTLRCSSQSGHNTVSWYQQALGQGPQFIFQYYREEENGRGNFPPRFSGLQFPNYSSELNVNALELDDSALYLCASSLGWAEANYGYTFGSGTRLTVV.